This T cell receptor (beta chain) is from a study of shared clonotypes between healthy human individuals. Study context: Plates per donor: three CD4 naive, three CD4 memory, two CD8 naive, one CD8 memory. Points from the study as a whole: Richness estimates generally favored naive over memory subsets.

CD8 cells regarded as naive lacked CD45RO, were positively chosen for CCR7, and omitted terminally differentiated effector memory CD45RA+ cells. The study drew its donors from healthy HIV-negative adults without recent acute infections or vaccinations. The repertoire was sequenced with immunoSEQ multiplex PCR; TCRdb's copy has only in-frame clones and lacks some. Of approximately 1.9 million clones detected, roughly 93% appear once; the ten largest clones hold around 1.7%. This CDR3 region has 14 residues. Deletions cut 1 base from V and 0 bases from J, with 6 bases between. Germline lookup yields CDR1 SGHAT and CDR2 FQDESV (reference sequence). About this clone itself: What it recognizes is unknown.

What was sequenced was naive CD8+ T cells from PBMCs. This sequence joins TRBV11-1 and TRBJ1-1, with D unclear. The receptor was derived from a man between 18 and 35 years old in good health. Some clones in this sample may be carry-over from other donors' samples. As DNA, the CDR3 is TGTGCCAGCAGCTTAGGGCCGGTGAACACTGAAGCTTTCTTT. Amino acids: CASSLGPVNTEAFF.